Below, 10 T cell receptor beta chains from the same sample are listed, as sequenced in a study of cytomegalovirus exposure and HLA in healthy donors. Produced via immunoSEQ multiplex PCR; TCRdb's table is partial and in-frame only. This table holds 150,000 to 200,000 clones, approximately 82% found once. The source material was PBMCs. These receptors all stem from a woman aged 25 to 39 in good health and CMV-seropositive.

Regarding this clone: In the same sample, other DNA sequences code for this CDR3. V and J are TRBV6-5 and TRBJ1-5; unclear D gene. The germline V gene encodes CDR1 MNHEY and CDR2 SVGAGI. V lost 4 bases and J 0 bases, leaving 4 bases between the germline ends. The CDR3 length is 13 residues. The DNA for the CDR3 is TGTGCCAGCAGTTTAGATAGCAATCAGCCCCAGCATTTT. This codes for CASSLDSNQPQHF.

This chain links TRBV5-6 with TRBJ1-2; 7 bases map to TRBD1. The CDR3 is 14 amino acids. Per germline, CDR1 SGHDT and CDR2 YYEEEE. V shed 5 bases and J 4 bases; nucleotides not matched to a gene: 8. The chain's CDR3 is CASSWTGQFYGYTF. CDR3 DNA: TGTGCCAGCAGTTGGACGGGACAGTTCTATGGCTACACCTTC.

This clone was seen a few times. The chain is built from TRBV7-2 and TRBJ2-1; 12 bases align to TRBD2. The CDR3 consists of 17 residues. Germline lookup yields CDR1 SGHTA and CDR2 FQGNSA. The junction had 7 bases not matched to a gene; V was cut back by 1 base and J by 6 bases. This CDR3 is CASSLGLAGAGLNEQFF. In DNA, the CDR3 is TGTGCCAGCAGCTTAGGACTAGCGGGAGCCGGGCTCAATGAGCAGTTCTTC.

This chain connects TRBV5-6 to TRBJ2-2; 13 nucleotides match TRBD2. The V and J ends lost 2 bases and 6 bases, in that order; junction bases with no gene match: 7. CDR3 length: 17 amino acids. Germline V gives CDR1 SGHDT, CDR2 YYEEEE. CDR3 loop: CASSFRWTSGSPGELFF. The DNA of the CDR3 is TGTGCCAGCAGCTTCCGTTGGACTAGCGGGAGTCCCGGGGAGCTGTTTTTT.

The sample holds one count of this clone. The chain combines TRBV18 with TRBJ1-2; no reliable D call. The CDR3 runs 13 residues. Germline assignment: CDR1 KGHSH and CDR2 LQKENI. The germline V and J ends were trimmed by 3 bases and 4 bases, with 9 bases remaining between them. The CDR3 region has the DNA TGTGCCAGCTCACCTACAGTTGCCTATGGCTACACCTTC. Residues: CASSPTVAYGYTF.

This chain links TRBV5-1 with TRBJ1-1; no reliable D call. Germline V lookup: CDR1 SGHRS, CDR2 YFSETQ. V was cut by 0 bases and J by 4 bases, with 19 bases left in between. CDR3 length: 17 residues. CDR3 DNA sequence: TGCGCCAGCAGCTTGGCCCAGGATGGCTATCGTAGCACTGAAGCTTTCTTT. This encodes CASSLAQDGYRSTEAFF.

The chain joins TRBV18 to TRBJ1-2; 10 nucleotides align to TRBD1. Germline lookup yields CDR1 KGHSH and CDR2 LQKENI. V was pared by 3 bases and J by 8 bases, with 3 bases of the junction left unmatched. The CDR3 loop spans 13 amino acids. DNA for the CDR3: TGTGCCAGCTCACCGGGACAGGGGTCGGGCTACACCTTC. Encoded protein: CASSPGQGSGYTF.

J is TRBJ1-2 and V is TRBV7-2, with TRBD1 identical over 8 bases. V dropped 5 bases and J dropped 4; count of bases not matched to a gene: 6. The CDR3 totals 14 residues. CDR1 is SGHTA and CDR2 is FQGNSA in the germline V gene. CDR3 nucleotide sequence: TGTGCCAGCAGCCCGGGACAGGCCCCCTATGGCTACACCTTC. This sequence encodes CASSPGQAPYGYTF.

The CDR3: CATSTGLSYEQYF. For the CDR3, the DNA is TGTGCCACCTCGACAGGACTCTCCTACGAGCAGTACTTC. V usage is TRBV28 and J usage is TRBJ2-7; TRBD1 might be the D (6 bases). CDR3 length equals 13 residues. V lost 10 bases to trimming and J lost 0 bases, with 13 bases between them. Germline CDR1 MDHEN, CDR2 SYDVKM.

This chain's CDR3 is CASSLNLYPSSYNEQFF. The CDR3 region has the DNA TGTGCCAGCAGCTTAAACTTGTACCCAAGCTCCTACAATGAGCAGTTCTTC. V is TRBV7-3 and J is TRBJ2-1; D gene ambiguous. The germline V gene encodes CDR1 SGHTA and CDR2 FQGTGA. This CDR3 is built from 17 residues. Trimming took 1 base from V and 0 from J, leaving 13 bases between them. Using reference TRBV7-3 and TRBJ2-1 for the parts outside the CDR3, the full variable domain is GAGVSQTPSNKVTEKGKYVELRCDPISGHTALYWYRQSLGQGPEFLIYFQGTGAADDSGLPNDRFFAVRPEGSVSTLKIQRTERGDSAVYLCASSLNLYPSSYNEQFFGPGTRLTVL.